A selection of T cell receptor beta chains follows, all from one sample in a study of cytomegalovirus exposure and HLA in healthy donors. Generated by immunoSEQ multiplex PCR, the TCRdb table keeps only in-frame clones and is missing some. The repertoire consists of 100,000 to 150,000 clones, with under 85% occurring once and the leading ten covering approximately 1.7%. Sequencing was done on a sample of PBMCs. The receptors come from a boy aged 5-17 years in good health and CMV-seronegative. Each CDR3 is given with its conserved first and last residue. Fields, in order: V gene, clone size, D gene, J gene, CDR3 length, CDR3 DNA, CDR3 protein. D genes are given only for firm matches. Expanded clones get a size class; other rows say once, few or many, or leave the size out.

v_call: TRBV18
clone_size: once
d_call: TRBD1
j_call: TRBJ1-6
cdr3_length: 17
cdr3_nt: TGTGCCAGCTCACCACCCCAATCCACAGGGGTGGTTTCACCCCTCCACTTT
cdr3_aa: CASSPPQSTGVVSPLHF

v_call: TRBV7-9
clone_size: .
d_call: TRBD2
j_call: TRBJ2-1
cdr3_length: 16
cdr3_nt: TGTGCCAGCAGCGTCCGTAGCGGGAGCTCCTACAATGAGCAGTTCTTC
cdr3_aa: CASSVRSGSSYNEQFF

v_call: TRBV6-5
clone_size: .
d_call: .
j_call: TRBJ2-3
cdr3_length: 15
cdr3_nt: TGTGCCAGCAGTTCCCTCGGAGGAGGGACAGATACGCAGTATTTT
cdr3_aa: CASSSLGGGTDTQYF

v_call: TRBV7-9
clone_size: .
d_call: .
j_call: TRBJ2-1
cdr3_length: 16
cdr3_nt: TGTGCCAGCAGCTTACTGATCGGACGGACAAACAATGAGCAGTTCTTC
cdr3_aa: CASSLLIGRTNNEQFF

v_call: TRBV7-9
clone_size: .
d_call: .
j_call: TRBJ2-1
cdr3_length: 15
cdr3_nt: TGTGCCAGCAGCTTAGCGGGAGGAACACACAATGAGCAGTTCTTC
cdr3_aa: CASSLAGGTHNEQFF

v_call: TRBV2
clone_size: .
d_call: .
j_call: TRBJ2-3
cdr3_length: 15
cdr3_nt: TGTGCCAGCAGTGAGTTGCAGGGGAACACAGATACGCAGTATTTT
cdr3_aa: CASSELQGNTDTQYF

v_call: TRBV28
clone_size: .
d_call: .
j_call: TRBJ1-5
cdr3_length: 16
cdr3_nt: TGTGCCAGCAGCTTTTACACCTACAGAAGCAATCAGCCCCAGCATTTT
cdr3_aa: CASSFYTYRSNQPQHF

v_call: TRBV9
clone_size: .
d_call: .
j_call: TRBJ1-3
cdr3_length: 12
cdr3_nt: TGTGCCAGCAGCCCTCCCGAGAACACCATATATTTT
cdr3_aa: CASSPPENTIYF

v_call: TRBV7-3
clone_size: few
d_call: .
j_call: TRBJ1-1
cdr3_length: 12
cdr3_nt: TGTGCCAGCAGCGCTGAGGGCACTGAAGCTTTCTTT
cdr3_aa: CASSAEGTEAFF

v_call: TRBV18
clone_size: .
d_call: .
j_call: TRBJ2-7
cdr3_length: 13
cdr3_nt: TGTGCCAGCTCACCACCGTCGGGTTACGAGCAGTACTTC
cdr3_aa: CASSPPSGYEQYF

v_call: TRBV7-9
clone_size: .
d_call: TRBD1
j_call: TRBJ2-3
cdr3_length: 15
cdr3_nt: TGTGCCAGCAGCTACGGGACAGGTTACACAGATACGCAGTATTTT
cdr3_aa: CASSYGTGYTDTQYF

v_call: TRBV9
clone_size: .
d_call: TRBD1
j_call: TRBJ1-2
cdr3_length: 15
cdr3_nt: TGTGCCAGCACGGTAGGGACAGGGATCGAAGGGAGCTACACCTTC
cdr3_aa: CASTVGTGIEGSYTF

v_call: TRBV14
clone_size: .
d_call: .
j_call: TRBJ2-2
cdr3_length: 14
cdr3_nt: TGTGCCAGCAGTTACAGCCTCAACACCGGGGAGCTGTTTTTT
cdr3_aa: CASSYSLNTGELFF

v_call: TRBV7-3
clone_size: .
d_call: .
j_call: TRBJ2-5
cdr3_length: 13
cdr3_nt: TGTGCCAGCAGCCCACGGAGCCGAGAGACCCAGTACTTC
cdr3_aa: CASSPRSRETQYF

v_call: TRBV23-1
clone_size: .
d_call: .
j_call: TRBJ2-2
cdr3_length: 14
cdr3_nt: TGCGCCAGCAGTCAAAGCGTTAACACCGGGGAGCTGTTTTTT
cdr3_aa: CASSQSVNTGELFF

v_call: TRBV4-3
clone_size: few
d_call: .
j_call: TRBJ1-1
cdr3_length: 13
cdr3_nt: TGCGCCAGCAGCCCCGGAAGGACAGCCGAAGCTTTCTTT
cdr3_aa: CASSPGRTAEAFF

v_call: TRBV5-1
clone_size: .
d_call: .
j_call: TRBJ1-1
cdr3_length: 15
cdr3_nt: TGCGCCAGCAGCTTGACCGGGTTAGGGAACACTGAAGCTTTCTTT
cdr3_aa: CASSLTGLGNTEAFF

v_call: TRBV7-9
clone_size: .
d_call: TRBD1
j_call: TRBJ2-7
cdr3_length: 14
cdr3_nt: TGTGCCAGCAGAAGACAGGGAACCGGGTACGAGCAGTACTTC
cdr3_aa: CASRRQGTGYEQYF

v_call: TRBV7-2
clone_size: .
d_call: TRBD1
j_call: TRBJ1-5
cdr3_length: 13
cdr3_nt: TGTGCCAGCAGCTCAGACAGGGATCAGCCCCAGCATTTT
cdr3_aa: CASSSDRDQPQHF

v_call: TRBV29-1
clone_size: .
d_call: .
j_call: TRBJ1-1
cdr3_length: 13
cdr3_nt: TGCAGCGTTGCTGGGAGACTGAACACTGAAGCTTTCTTT
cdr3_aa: CSVAGRLNTEAFF

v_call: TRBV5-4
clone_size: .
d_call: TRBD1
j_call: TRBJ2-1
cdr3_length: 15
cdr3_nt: TGTGCCAGCAGCTTGCCGACAGGGGGGCGCAATGAGCAGTTCTTC
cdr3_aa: CASSLPTGGRNEQFF

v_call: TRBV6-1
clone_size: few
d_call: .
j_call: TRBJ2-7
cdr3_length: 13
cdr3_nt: TGTGCCAGGCCCCGGGACAAGACCTACGAGCAGTACTTC
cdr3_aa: CARPRDKTYEQYF

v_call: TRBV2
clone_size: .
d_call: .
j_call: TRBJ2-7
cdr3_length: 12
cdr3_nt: TGTGCCAGCACGGGCAGGGCCTACGAGCAGTACTTC
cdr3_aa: CASTGRAYEQYF

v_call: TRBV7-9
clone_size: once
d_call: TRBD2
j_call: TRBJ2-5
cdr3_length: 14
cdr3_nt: TGTGCCAGCAGCGTTAGCGGGGTTAGGGAGACCCAGTACTTC
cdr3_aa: CASSVSGVRETQYF

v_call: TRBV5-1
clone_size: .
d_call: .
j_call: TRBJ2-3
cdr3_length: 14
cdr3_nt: TGCGCCAGCAGCTTGGGTCAAATCACAGATACGCAGTATTTT
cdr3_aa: CASSLGQITDTQYF

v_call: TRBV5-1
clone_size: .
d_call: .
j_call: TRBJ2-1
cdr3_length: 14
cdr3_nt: TGCGCCAGCAGCTCCTCGGGGGTTAGGAATGAGCAGTTCTTC
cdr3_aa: CASSSSGVRNEQFF

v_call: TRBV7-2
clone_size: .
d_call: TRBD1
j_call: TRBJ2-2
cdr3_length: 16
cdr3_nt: TGTGCCAGCAGCCCCAGACAGGGCTTCAACACCGGGGAGCTGTTTTTT
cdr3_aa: CASSPRQGFNTGELFF

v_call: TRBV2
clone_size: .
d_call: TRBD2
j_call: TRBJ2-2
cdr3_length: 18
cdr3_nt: TGTGCCAGCAGTGAAGCACTAGCGGGGGGAAGTGGTACCGGGGAGCTGTTTTTT
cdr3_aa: CASSEALAGGSGTGELFF

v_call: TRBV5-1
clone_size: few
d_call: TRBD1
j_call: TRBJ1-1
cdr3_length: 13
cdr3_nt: TGCGCCAGCAGAGGACAGGCAGACGCTGAAGCTTTCTTT
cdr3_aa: CASRGQADAEAFF

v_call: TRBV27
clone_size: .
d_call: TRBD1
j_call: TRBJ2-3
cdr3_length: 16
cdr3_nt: TGTGCCAGCAGGATCGAAGGGGACAGGCCTACAGATACGCAGTATTTT
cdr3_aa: CASRIEGDRPTDTQYF

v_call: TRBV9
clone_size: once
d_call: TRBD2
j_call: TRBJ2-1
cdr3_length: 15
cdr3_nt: TGTGCCAGCAGCGGGGGACTAGCGGGGGGGGGTGAGCAGTTCTTC
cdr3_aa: CASSGGLAGGGEQFF

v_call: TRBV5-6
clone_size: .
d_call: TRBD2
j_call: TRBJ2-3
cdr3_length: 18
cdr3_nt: TGTGCCAGCGTCCTCCCGAGGACTAGCGGGGAGATCACAGATACGCAGTATTTT
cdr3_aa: CASVLPRTSGEITDTQYF

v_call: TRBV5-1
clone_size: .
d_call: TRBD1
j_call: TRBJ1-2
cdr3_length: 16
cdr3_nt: TGCGCCAGCAGCTTGGCCAGGGGGCTTACTAACTATGGCTACACCTTC
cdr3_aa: CASSLARGLTNYGYTF

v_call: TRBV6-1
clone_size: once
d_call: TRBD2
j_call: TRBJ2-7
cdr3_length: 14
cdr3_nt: TGTGCCAGCAGTGAAAGGACTAGCTCCTACGAGCAGTACTTC
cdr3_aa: CASSERTSSYEQYF

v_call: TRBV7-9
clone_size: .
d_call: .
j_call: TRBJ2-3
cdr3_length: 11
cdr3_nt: TGTGCCAGCAGCTCCGCGGGGTGGGAGTATTTT
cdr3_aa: CASSSAGWEYF

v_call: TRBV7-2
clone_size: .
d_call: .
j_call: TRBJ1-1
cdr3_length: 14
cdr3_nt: TGTGCCAGCAGCAGCAAGATGGGGGGTGCTGAAGCTTTCTTT
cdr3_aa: CASSSKMGGAEAFF

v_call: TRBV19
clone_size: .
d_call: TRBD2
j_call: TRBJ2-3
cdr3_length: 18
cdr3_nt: TGTGCCAGTAGTATAGATCGACTAGCGGGAGTCAACACAGATACGCAGTATTTT
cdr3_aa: CASSIDRLAGVNTDTQYF

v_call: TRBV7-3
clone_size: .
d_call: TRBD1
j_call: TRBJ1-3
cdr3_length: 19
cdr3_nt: TGTGCCAGCAGCTTAGCCCCCCCGGGACAGGGGATTCCTGGAAACACCATATATTTT
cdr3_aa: CASSLAPPGQGIPGNTIYF

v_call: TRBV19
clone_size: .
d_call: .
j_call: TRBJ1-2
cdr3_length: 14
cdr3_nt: TGTGCCAGTACGTCGACAGGTACTAACTATGGCTACACCTTC
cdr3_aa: CASTSTGTNYGYTF

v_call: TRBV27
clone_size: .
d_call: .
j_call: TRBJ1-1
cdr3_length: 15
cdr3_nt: TGTGCCAGCAGTTCGGCCGGGGGGGGGAACACTGAAGCTTTCTTT
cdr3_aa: CASSSAGGGNTEAFF

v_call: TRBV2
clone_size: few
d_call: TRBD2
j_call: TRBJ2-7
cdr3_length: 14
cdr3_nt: TGTGCCAGCAGTGAGATAGCGGGAGGCCACGAGCAGTACTTC
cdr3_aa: CASSEIAGGHEQYF

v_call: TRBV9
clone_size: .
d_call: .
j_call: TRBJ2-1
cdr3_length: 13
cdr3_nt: TGTGCCAGCAGCGGGACTGCTATCAATGAGCAGTTCTTC
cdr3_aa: CASSGTAINEQFF

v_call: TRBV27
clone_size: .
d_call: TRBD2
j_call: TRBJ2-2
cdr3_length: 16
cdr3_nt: TGTGCCAGCAGTTTAGTACTAGCGGGAGGAACCGGGGAGCTGTTTTTT
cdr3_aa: CASSLVLAGGTGELFF

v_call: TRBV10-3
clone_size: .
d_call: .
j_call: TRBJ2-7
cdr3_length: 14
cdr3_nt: TGTGCCACCATACTAGATCAAGGACTCTACGAGCAGTACTTC
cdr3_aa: CATILDQGLYEQYF

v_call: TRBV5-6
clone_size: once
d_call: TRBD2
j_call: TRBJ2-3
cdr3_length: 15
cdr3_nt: TGTGCCAGCAGCTTGGATCTAGCGGGGGGGTCTGCGCAGTATTTT
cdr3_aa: CASSLDLAGGSAQYF

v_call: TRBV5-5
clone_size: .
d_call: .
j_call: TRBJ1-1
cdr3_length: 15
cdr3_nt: TGTGCCAGCAGCTTGGATAGCCAGATGAACACTGAAGCTTTCTTT
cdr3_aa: CASSLDSQMNTEAFF

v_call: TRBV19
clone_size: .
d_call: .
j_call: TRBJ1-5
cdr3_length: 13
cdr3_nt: TGTGCCAGTACCACAGACCCCGATCAGCCCCAGCATTTT
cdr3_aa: CASTTDPDQPQHF

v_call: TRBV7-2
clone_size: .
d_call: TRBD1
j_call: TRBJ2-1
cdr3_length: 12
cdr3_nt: TGTGCCAGCAGCTTACAAGGGGGCGAGCAGTTCTTC
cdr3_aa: CASSLQGGEQFF

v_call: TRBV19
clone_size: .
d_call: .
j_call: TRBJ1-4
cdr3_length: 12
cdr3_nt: TGTGCCAGTAGTGCGGGGGGTGAAAAACTGTTTTTT
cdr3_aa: CASSAGGEKLFF

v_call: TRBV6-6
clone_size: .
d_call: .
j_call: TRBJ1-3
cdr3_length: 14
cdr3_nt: TGTGCCAGCAGTTACGGGGAGGCTGGAAACACCATATATTTT
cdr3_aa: CASSYGEAGNTIYF

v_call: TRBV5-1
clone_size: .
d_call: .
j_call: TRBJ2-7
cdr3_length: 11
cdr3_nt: TGCGCCAGCAGCATGAGGAACGAGCAGTACTTC
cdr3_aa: CASSMRNEQYF

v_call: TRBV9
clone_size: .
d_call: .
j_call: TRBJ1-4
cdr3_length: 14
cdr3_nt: TGTGCCAGCAGCCCGGGGGTAACTAATGAAAAACTGTTTTTT
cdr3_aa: CASSPGVTNEKLFF

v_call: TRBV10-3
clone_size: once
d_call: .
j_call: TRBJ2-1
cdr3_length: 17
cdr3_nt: TGTGCCATCAGAGGCGCTAGCGCCGAGAGCTCCTACAATGAGCAGTTCTTC
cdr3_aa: CAIRGASAESSYNEQFF

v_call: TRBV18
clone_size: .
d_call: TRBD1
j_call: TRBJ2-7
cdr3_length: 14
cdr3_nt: TGTGCCAGCTCACCTGGGACAGGGTTCTACGAGCAGTACTTC
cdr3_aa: CASSPGTGFYEQYF

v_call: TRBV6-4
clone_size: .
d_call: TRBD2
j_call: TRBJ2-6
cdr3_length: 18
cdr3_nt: TGTGCCAGCAGTGACTCCCCGGGAGGGCACTCTGGGGCCAACGTCCTGACTTTC
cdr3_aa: CASSDSPGGHSGANVLTF